The 21 T cell receptor beta chains reported below all come from one sample, sequenced in a study of blood T cell repertoires in COVID-19. TCRdb keeps only in-frame clones here, not all; method: immunoSEQ multiplex PCR. The sample consists of 290,000 or so clones, 75% to 85% of them appearing once. Material for sequencing was peripheral blood. The receptors shown here come from a man aged 50 to 60 with active or convalescent COVID-19.

The chain joins TRBV24-1 to TRBJ2-7, with D unclear. V lost 4 bases and J 0 bases, leaving 9 bases between the germline ends. The CDR3 has 14 residues. CDR1 is KGHDR and CDR2 is SFDVKD in the germline V gene. The CDR3 region is CATSDGWNSYEQYF. The CDR3 bases are TGTGCCACCAGTGACGGGTGGAACTCCTACGAGCAGTACTTC.

This clone was seen once. The chain couples TRBV5-1 to TRBJ2-5; TRBD2 matches 9 bases. The V gene end was trimmed by 4 bases and the J gene end by 5 bases; junction bases not matched to a gene: 9. This CDR3 spans 15 amino acids. The germline V gene encodes CDR1 SGHRS and CDR2 YFSETQ. The CDR3 loop is CASSVIAGDTETQYF. The CDR3 DNA sequence: TGCGCCAGCAGCGTAATAGCGGGAGACACGGAGACCCAGTACTTC. Using reference TRBV5-1 and TRBJ2-5 for the parts outside the CDR3, the full variable domain is KAGVTQTPRYLIKTRGQQVTLSCSPISGHRSVSWYQQTPGQGLQFLFEYFSETQRNKGNFPGRFSGRQFSNSRSEMNVSTLELGDSALYLCASSVIAGDTETQYFGPGTRLLVL.

The chain has TRBV6-5 and TRBJ1-5, with TRBD1 matching 7 bases. V was clipped by 7 bases and J by 9 bases; unmatched bases: 15. CDR1 is MNHEY, CDR2 SVGAGI, per germline. This CDR3 has 15 amino acids. DNA for the CDR3: TGTGCCAGCAACCAGAGCGGTTCAGGGGGACTGCCCCAGCATTTT. Protein product: CASNQSGSGGLPQHF.

This clone is a singleton in its sample. The V and J genes are TRBV9 and TRBJ2-7; 8 bases are shared with TRBD1. After removal of 7 bases from V and 6 bases from J, the junction contained 9 bases not matched to a gene. The germline gives CDR1 SGDLS, CDR2 YYNGEE. This CDR3 is 13 amino acids long. The CDR3 protein is CASGQGGWGEQYF. The CDR3 DNA is TGTGCCAGCGGACAGGGAGGCTGGGGCGAGCAGTACTTC.

The chain couples TRBV7-9 to TRBJ2-2; 9 positions match TRBD1. Losses at the gene ends were 3 bases for V and 4 bases for J; bases not matched to a gene: 6. The CDR3 totals 16 residues. Germline assignment: CDR1 SEHNR and CDR2 FQNEAQ (reference sequence). The CDR3 loop reads CASSFGQGIFTGELFF. The CDR3 region has the DNA TGTGCCAGCAGCTTCGGACAGGGGATTTTCACCGGGGAGCTGTTTTTT.

This CDR3 is CASSRTGTTYEQYF. The DNA for the CDR3 is TGTGCCAGCAGCCGGACCGGGACAACTTACGAGCAGTACTTC. The rearrangement links TRBV7-2 to TRBJ2-7; D is perhaps TRBD1 (6 bases). The V end was cut by 5 bases, the J end by 4 bases, with 15 bases between. Germline CDR1 reads SGHTA; CDR2 reads FQGNSA. The CDR3 covers 14 residues.

CDR3: CASSQDLRGQGALEQFF. The CDR3, as DNA: TGCGCCAGCAGCCAAGATCTTAGGGGACAGGGGGCGCTTGAGCAGTTCTTC. The chain carries TRBV4-1 and TRBJ2-1, with TRBD1 matching 12 bases. The CDR3 runs 17 residues. Germline CDR1 reads MGHRA; CDR2 reads YSYEKL. V dropped 0 bases and J dropped 9; count of bases not matched to a gene: 9.

The chain links TRBV5-1 to TRBJ2-7; TRBD1 matches at 7 bases. The V and J ends lost 3 bases and 9 bases, in that order; junction bases with no gene match: 9. Germline V gene data show CDR1 as SGHRS and CDR2 as YFSETQ. This CDR3 is built from 13 residues. CDR3 residues: CASSSGGQAGQYF. The CDR3 coding sequence is TGCGCCAGCAGCTCCGGCGGACAGGCGGGGCAGTACTTC.

The chain has TRBV2 and TRBJ1-1; the D gene is possibly TRBD1 (5 bases). Germline V gene lookup returns CDR1 SNHLY and CDR2 FYNNEI. This CDR3 has 15 amino acids. V lost 6 bases to trimming and J lost 4 bases, with 18 bases between them. This CDR3 reads CASRDVGGVSTEAFF. The CDR3, as DNA: TGTGCCAGCAGAGACGTGGGGGGGGTTAGCACTGAAGCTTTCTTT.

The chain combines TRBV1 with TRBJ2-3; the table calls TRBD2, which could not be checked here. TRBV1 is labeled a pseudogene. This CDR3 spans 23 amino acids. The CDR3 sequence: CTSSQDHWFPSGTSSYRTDTQYF. The CDR3 nucleotides read TGCACCAGCAGCCAAGATCATTGGTTTCCCTCCGGGACTAGCAGTTATCGCACAGATACGCAGTATTTT.

In its sample, this clone was seen once. This chain joins TRBV24-1 and TRBJ2-1; 10 bases fit TRBD1. The CDR3 loop spans 13 amino acids. The junction had 6 bases not matched to a gene; V was cut back by 10 bases and J by 7 bases. The germline CDR1 and CDR2 sequences are KGHDR and SFDVKD. For the CDR3, the DNA is TGTGCCACAGGGACAGGGGCTCTAAATGAGCAGTTCTTC. It translates to CATGTGALNEQFF.

The rearrangement links TRBV2 to TRBJ1-2; D is unclear. V was cut by 5 bases and J by 4 bases, with 14 bases left in between. Germline loops: CDR1 SNHLY, CDR2 FYNNEI. The CDR3 is made up of 14 amino acids. CDR3 DNA: TGTGCCAGCAGTTTCCGAGCTGAAAGCTATGGCTACACCTTC. It specifies CASSFRAESYGYTF.

This clone was seen a single time. The CDR3, as DNA: TGCGCCAGCAGGGGACAGGGGGAAGCTAATGAAAAACTGTTTTTT. Translation gives CASRGQGEANEKLFF. The V gene is TRBV4-1, the J gene TRBJ1-4; 11 bases line up with TRBD1. CDR1 MGHRA and CDR2 YSYEKL come from the germline V gene. The CDR3 sequence is 15 residues long. V trimming: 6 bases; J trimming: 3 bases; junction bases outside the gene matches: 3.

The chain uses TRBV2 and TRBJ1-2; 8 positions agree with TRBD1. J was trimmed by 5 bases and V by 6 bases; bases with no gene match: 11. This CDR3 is 15 amino acids long. Germline V gives CDR1 SNHLY, CDR2 FYNNEI. For the CDR3, the DNA is TGTGCCAGCAGGCGAGGGACAGGAGAGATTTATGGCTACACCTTC. It is translated as CASRRGTGEIYGYTF.

The chain employs TRBV2 and TRBJ1-1, with TRBD1 as a possible D gene (5 bases). The germline V and J ends were trimmed by 3 bases and 8 bases, with 13 bases remaining between them. This CDR3 has 13 residues. Germline assignment: CDR1 SNHLY and CDR2 FYNNEI. The CDR3 loop is CASSEAGGVEAFF. CDR3 DNA sequence: TGTGCCAGCAGTGAGGCGGGAGGGGTGGAAGCTTTCTTT. Combining the CDR3 with reference TRBV2 and TRBJ1-1 gives the whole variable domain EPEVTQTPSHQVTQMGQEVILRCVPISNHLYFYWYRQILGQKVEFLVSFYNNEISEKSEIFDDQFSVERPDGSNFTLKIRSTKLEDSAMYFCASSEAGGVEAFFGQGTRLTVV.

The chain employs TRBV5-8 and TRBJ2-2, with 8 bases fitting TRBD2. V shed 0 bases and J 4 bases; nucleotides not matched to a gene: 11. The CDR3 has 18 amino acids. CDR1 is SGHTS, CDR2 YDEGEE, per germline. The CDR3 reads CASSLEWNGAGVTGELFF. CDR3 DNA sequence: TGTGCCAGCAGCTTGGAGTGGAACGGAGCGGGAGTCACCGGGGAGCTGTTTTTT.

V and J are TRBV24-1 and TRBJ2-1, with D possibly being TRBD2 (5 bases). V lost 8 bases, J lost 9 bases, and 10 bases lay in between. There are 11 residues in the CDR3. Germline CDR1 KGHDR, CDR2 SFDVKD. In DNA form, the CDR3 reads TGTGCCACCACACCGGCGGGTGAGCAGTTCTTC. Encoded protein: CATTPAGEQFF.

The sample holds a few counts of this clone. V usage is TRBV24-1 and J usage is TRBJ1-2; the D is unclear. Per germline, CDR1 KGHDR and CDR2 SFDVKD. Trimming took off 4 bases at V and 1 base at J, with 12 bases between the two ends. CDR3 size: 15 residues. In DNA form, the CDR3 reads TGTGCCACCAGTGAGGCCCTACAGCTTAACTATGGCTACACCTTC. Protein product: CATSEALQLNYGYTF.

This clone appeared a single time. The chain links TRBV6-2 or TRBV6-3 to TRBJ1-5; 8 bases are shared with TRBD1. In germline, CDR1 is MNHEY, CDR2 SVGEGT. The V segment lost 0 bases and the J segment 9 bases; nucleotides outside the gene matches: 4. The CDR3 totals 14 residues. The CDR3: CASSYSDRGGPQHF. The CDR3, as DNA: TGTGCCAGCAGTTACTCCGACAGGGGTGGGCCCCAGCATTTT.

The rearrangement links TRBV27 to TRBJ2-1; weak D call: TRBD2 (7 bases). This CDR3 is built from 19 residues. Germline V lookup: CDR1 MNHEY, CDR2 SMNVEV (reference sequence). The V gene lost 3 bases and the J gene lost 10 bases, with 31 bases spanning the gap. This CDR3 reads CASSFGVVWGGPEVGEQFF. The CDR3 coding sequence is TGTGCCAGCAGTTTTGGGGTAGTGTGGGGGGGGCCCGAGGTTGGCGAGCAGTTCTTC.

The V gene is TRBV6-6, the J gene TRBJ1-5, with TRBD1 identical over 9 bases. The V gene end was trimmed by 10 bases and the J gene end by 4 bases; junction bases not matched to a gene: 11. CDR3 length equals 15 residues. Germline values: CDR1 MNHNY, CDR2 SVGAGI (reference sequence). The CDR3 spells CATKRGQGQNQPQHF. The CDR3 bases are TGTGCCACCAAAAGGGGACAGGGACAAAATCAGCCCCAGCATTTT.